Here is one TCR beta chain with its context. The antigen is not known. These data originate in a study of T cell responses to AZD1222 COVID-19 vaccine. Study-level points and caveats: Unmutated variant regions are reportedly the target of nearly half of TCRs that are spike-specific.

TCRdb's table, derived via immunoSEQ multiplex PCR, lists solely in-frame clones and lacks some. The table lists roughly 160,000 clones, about 91% of them singletons, with 1.3% in the top ten. The CDR3 spans 15 residues. Trimming removed 0 bases from V and 6 bases from J, with 14 bases in between. Germline CDR1 reads SGHTA; CDR2 reads FQGNSA. The V gene is TRBV7-2, the J gene TRBJ1-2, with D possibly TRBD1 on 5 matching bases. This TCR was sampled from an adult who received the AZD1222 COVID-19 vaccine. Sequences were derived from peripheral blood, sampled 28 days after the second AZD1222 dose. CDR3 amino acids: CASSLAGSRGDGYTF. The CDR3 region has the DNA TGTGCCAGCAGCTTAGCCGGGAGTAGGGGAGATGGCTACACCTTC. Full variable domain (missing parts from reference TRBV7-2 and TRBJ1-2): GAGVSQSPSNKVTEKGKDVELRCDPISGHTALYWYRQSLGQGLEFLIYFQGNSAPDKSGLPSDRFSAERTGGSVSTLTIQRTQQEDSAVYLCASSLAGSRGDGYTFGSGTRLTVV.